This is a list of T cell receptor beta chains from one sample in a study of blood T cell repertoires in COVID-19. The assay was immunoSEQ multiplex PCR, and TCRdb's table has in-frame clones only and misses some. The repertoire consists of 92,000 or so clones, with more than 70% occurring once and the leading ten covering about an eighth. Sequencing was done on a sample of peripheral blood. These receptors all stem from a woman aged 80 or over with acute or convalescent COVID-19. The CDR3 runs from the conserved cysteine through the conserved F or W. D genes are given only for firm matches. Only some rows state a clone size, as once, few, many or a class for expanded clones.

NA	NA	TRBV14	TRBJ1-1	TGTGCCAGCAGCCAAGATCGGGGATACACTGAAGCTTTCTTT	CASSQDRGYTEAFF
NA	NA	TRBV4-2	TRBJ1-1	TGTGCCAGCAGCCGGGCACGGATTCCCGGCACTGAAGCTTTCTTT	CASSRARIPGTEAFF
NA	NA	TRBV21-1	TRBJ1-2	TGTGCCAGCAGACCCAGAGAAGGAGCGGACGGATGTCGGGGCTACACCTTC	CASRPREGADGCRGYTF
TRBD2	few	TRBV10-3	TRBJ2-1	TGTGCCATCAGCGGACTAGCGGGGGGCAATGAGCAGTTCTTC	CAISGLAGGNEQFF
TRBD1	NA	TRBV27	TRBJ2-7	TGTGCCAGCAGACGACAGGGGCTACAATACGAGCAGTACTTC	CASRRQGLQYEQYF
NA	NA	TRBV6-6	TRBJ1-2	TGTGCCAGCAGTTACCGGGGGAGACTTAACTATGGCTACACCTTC	CASSYRGRLNYGYTF
NA	once	TRBV5-4	TRBJ2-2	TGTGCCAGCAGCTTTGGGAGAAGGGAGCTGTTTTTT	CASSFGRRELFF
TRBD1	NA	TRBV19	TRBJ1-2	TGTGCCAGCCTGGACAGGGGGCGTCACTATGGCTACACCTTC	CASLDRGRHYGYTF
TRBD2	few	TRBV5-6	TRBJ2-7	TGTGCCAGCAGCTTGGATGGCGGGGGGGCCTACGAGCAGTACTTC	CASSLDGGGAYEQYF
NA	once	TRBV28	TRBJ2-2	TGTGCCAGCACCTGGGCTAGCCTCTCATCCGGGGAGCTGTTTTTT	CASTWASLSSGELFF
NA	NA	TRBV11-2	TRBJ1-1	TGTGCCAGCAGCTTAGTCCGGGGTTACACTGAAGCTTTCTTT	CASSLVRGYTEAFF
NA	NA	TRBV29-1	TRBJ2-7	TGCAGCGTGCAGACGGGGGACGAGCAGTACTTC	CSVQTGDEQYF
NA	NA	TRBV5-6	TRBJ1-2	TGTGCCAGCAGCTTGATGTCGGTGTTTTATGGCTACACCTTC	CASSLMSVFYGYTF
NA	many	TRBV7-9	TRBJ1-1	TGTGCCAGCAGTTTTTTTGCCGGGACTGAAGCTTTCTTT	CASSFFAGTEAFF
TRBD1	once	TRBV7-9	TRBJ1-1	TGTGCCAGCAGCTTATGGGACAGAAACACTGAAGCTTTCTTT	CASSLWDRNTEAFF
TRBD2	NA	TRBV6-2/TRBV6-3	TRBJ2-5	TGTGCCAGCAGTGGACTAGCGGGGGCCGGAGGTCGGGAGACCCAGTACTTC	CASSGLAGAGGRETQYF
NA	once	TRBV19	TRBJ1-1	TGTGCCAGTAGTATTTCCGGGACACTGAACACTGAAGCTTTCTTT	CASSISGTLNTEAFF
NA	NA	TRBV27	TRBJ1-5	TGTGCCAGCAGTTTCGGGTTTGGCAATCAGCCCCAGCATTTT	CASSFGFGNQPQHF
NA	NA	TRBV28	TRBJ2-1	TGTGCCAGCAGTTTCGCGGGGTTCGACGACAATGAGCAGTTCTTC	CASSFAGFDDNEQFF
NA	few	TRBV11-2	TRBJ2-3	TGTGCCAGCAGCCCTGGGACAATTAAGGATACGCAGTATTTT	CASSPGTIKDTQYF
NA	NA	TRBV6-5	TRBJ1-2	TGTGCCAGCAGTCGCTCGGGCAGGGAGGGCTATGGCTACACCTTC	CASSRSGREGYGYTF
NA	NA	TRBV6-5	TRBJ1-2	TGTGCCAGCAGGCCAAAGGGAGCAGAGGGCTATGGCTACACCTTC	CASRPKGAEGYGYTF
TRBD2	NA	TRBV7-2	TRBJ2-3	TGTGCCAGCAGCTTAAGGTTTCAAAGCGGGGTTAGCACAGATACGCAGTATTTT	CASSLRFQSGVSTDTQYF
TRBD1	NA	TRBV4-3	TRBJ1-2	TGCGCCAGCAGCCAATTAACCGGGACAGGGGACTTTTCCTATGGCTACACCTTC	CASSQLTGTGDFSYGYTF
TRBD1	NA	TRBV7-9	TRBJ2-7	TGTGCCAGCAGCTTAGCCGGGACAGCCTACGAGCAGTACTTC	CASSLAGTAYEQYF
NA	few	TRBV11-2	TRBJ2-3	TGTGCCAGCAGCCTTTATGGGACTCCGACGCAGTATTTT	CASSLYGTPTQYF
NA	NA	TRBV7-6	TRBJ1-5	TGTGCCAGCAGCTTGACACCGAATAGCAATCAGCCCCAGCATTTT	CASSLTPNSNQPQHF
NA	NA	TRBV3-1/TRBV3-2	TRBJ1-2	TGTGCCAGCAGCCAAATTAACAGGGTCGGCTATGGCTACACCTTC	CASSQINRVGYGYTF
NA	NA	TRBV5-4	TRBJ1-4	TGTGCCAGCAGCTTGGGACAGCTAAATGAAAAACTGTTTTTT	CASSLGQLNEKLFF
NA	NA	TRBV6-6	TRBJ2-3	TGTGCCAGCAGTTACTCAGGGGGAGCAGATACGCAGTATTTT	CASSYSGGADTQYF
NA	NA	TRBV5-8	TRBJ1-6	TGTGCCAGCAGCGGAGGGGTGCTTACTACCTATAATTCACCCCTCCACTTT	CASSGGVLTTYNSPLHF
TRBD1	NA	TRBV5-5	TRBJ2-7	TGTGCCAGCAGCAAAGACAGGGGGGTTACCTACGAGCAGTACTTC	CASSKDRGVTYEQYF
TRBD1	NA	TRBV5-1	TRBJ2-2	TGCGCCAGCAGCTTGAGGCAGGGGGCGACCGGGGAGCTGTTTTTT	CASSLRQGATGELFF
TRBD1	NA	TRBV6-2/TRBV6-3	TRBJ1-1	TGTGCCAGCAGTTCACACGACAGGGTAGCCACTGAAGCTTTCTTT	CASSSHDRVATEAFF
NA	NA	TRBV18	TRBJ1-1	TGTGCCAGCTCACCCCAGAGGGAAGGATGGACTGAAGCTTTCTTT	CASSPQREGWTEAFF
TRBD2	few	TRBV5-4	TRBJ2-3	TGTGCCAGCAGCTTAGCGGGGACTGAGGATACGCAGTATTTT	CASSLAGTEDTQYF
TRBD1	NA	TRBV27	TRBJ1-6	TGTGCCAGCAGTCCAAATACAGGGGGCCGGCTCTCCTATAATTCACCCCTCCACTTT	CASSPNTGGRLSYNSPLHF
TRBD2	NA	TRBV10-3	TRBJ2-3	TGTGCCATCAGTGACTCCGGGACTAGCACCACAGATACGCAGTATTTT	CAISDSGTSTTDTQYF
TRBD1	NA	TRBV3-1/TRBV3-2	TRBJ1-4	TGTGCCAGCAGCCCCTCCGGGACAGTAGGGCTAAATGAAAAACTGTTTTTT	CASSPSGTVGLNEKLFF